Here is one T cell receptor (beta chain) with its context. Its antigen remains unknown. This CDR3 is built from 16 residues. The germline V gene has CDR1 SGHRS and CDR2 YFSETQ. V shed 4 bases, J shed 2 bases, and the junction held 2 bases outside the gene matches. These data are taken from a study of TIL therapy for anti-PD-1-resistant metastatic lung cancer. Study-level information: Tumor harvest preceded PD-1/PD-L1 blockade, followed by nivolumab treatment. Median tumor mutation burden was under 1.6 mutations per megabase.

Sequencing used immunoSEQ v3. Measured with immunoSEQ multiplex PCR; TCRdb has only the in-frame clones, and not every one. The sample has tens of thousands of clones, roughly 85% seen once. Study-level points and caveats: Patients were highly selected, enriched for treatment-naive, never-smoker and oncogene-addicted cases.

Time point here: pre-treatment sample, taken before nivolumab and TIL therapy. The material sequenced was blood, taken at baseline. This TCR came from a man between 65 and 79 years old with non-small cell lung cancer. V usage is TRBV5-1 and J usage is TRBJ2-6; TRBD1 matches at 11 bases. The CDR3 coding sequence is TGCGCCAGCAGCCGGACAGGGGGCGCTGGGGCCAACGTCCTGACTTTC. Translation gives CASSRTGGAGANVLTF.